The clone carrying this T cell receptor (beta chain) was seen a few times. The antigen remains unidentified. Of the isolated RNA, all was reverse transcribed, and so the sequenced material was expressed TCRB transcripts. Repertoires were generated with immunoSEQ multiplex PCR, while TCRdb's copy carries only in-frame clones and drops some. This table holds around 100,000 clones, approximately 30% found once. These data originate in a study of beta chain features in type 1 diabetes. Regarding the study as a whole: A definitive answer on HLA type influencing TCRB rearrangement was not reached here. When VDJ junctions were examined, type 1 diabetes patients showed fewer insertions and more deletions. Within each of all four CD4+ subsets, Type 1 diabetes patients had TCRB CDR3s that were moderately but significantly shorter.

The V gene end was trimmed by 3 bases and the J gene end by 0 bases; junction bases not matched to a gene: 4. In germline, CDR1 is GTSNPN, CDR2 SVGIG (reference sequence). CDR3 length: 16 amino acids. The chain uses TRBV30 and TRBJ2-3; 12 bases agree with TRBD2. This receptor was identified in a woman under 30 with type 1 diabetes. Sequenced material: central memory CD4+ T cells from blood. The CDR3 DNA is TGTGCCTGGAGACTAGCGGGGGGATCTAGCACAGATACGCAGTATTTT. As protein: CAWRLAGGSSTDTQYF.